The T cell receptor (beta chain) described here comes from a study of OX40 agonist ivuxolimab in advanced cancers. Concerning the study at large: Ivuxolimab was an agonistic, fully human IgG2 monoclonal antibody directed against OX40 (CD134), a costimulatory receptor. In the dose-escalation cohort, 70% to 85% of patients were male, and the mean age was 60 years with a range of roughly 20 to 85. The paper describes the monotherapy dose-escalation part (N ≈ 51 patients) of the phase I trial of ivuxolimab. Intravenous ivuxolimab was administered to patients every 2 weeks at six dose levels: 0.01, 0.1, 0.3, 1.5, 3 and 10 mg/kg. Patients were allowed to have had prior anti-PD-1, anti-PD-L1 or anti-CTLA-4 therapy, and 40% of the dose-escalation patients had been treated with checkpoint inhibitors. Three dose-escalation patients achieved partial responses, one with hepatocellular carcinoma and two with cutaneous melanoma. Of the approximately 50 patients in dose escalation, 19 had hepatocellular carcinoma, about 15 had melanoma, 9 had renal cell carcinoma and 9 had head and neck cancer. The point of sequencing TCRbeta in the periphery was to test whether ivuxolimab changed TCR sequence diversity and drove clonal T-cell expansion. The investigation overall reported the following: In the 0.1-3.0 mg/kg groups, partial responders were among the patients with the lowest normalized peripheral clonal expansion, particularly in CD8+ T cells. At doses of 0.1 to 3.0 mg/kg, clonal expansion of both CD4+ and CD8+ T cells in blood was seen between baseline and week 6. Which antigens the clonally expanded peripheral T cells were specific for was not determined. After ivuxolimab, expanded clones were on average more numerous among CD8+ T cells than among CD4+ T cells. Low levels of normalized T-cell clonal expansion were also seen in some patients who did not respond.

Genomic DNA was isolated from the sorted cells so that the TCRbeta CDR3 region could be sequenced. The immunoSEQ Assay was used to sequence the TCRbeta CDR3 regions. The clones in this table, taken by TCRdb from immuneACCESS, are in-frame only. Not every clone is retained; where verified, under half of the shortfall comes from an unresolved V gene, and the cause of the rest is unknown. The sample data list around 72,000 clones, and 85% to 90% of these were observed just once. The leading ten clones occupy about an eighth of the sample. The trial excluded patients who had a history of autoimmune disease or who were on systemic immunosuppression. Peripheral blood for TCR sequencing was drawn from every dose cohort at baseline, at cycle 4 day 1 and at cycle 7 day 1. Samples came from an open-label, multicenter, first-in-human phase I dose-escalation trial of ivuxolimab. Adults with locally advanced or metastatic head and neck squamous cell, hepatocellular, melanoma or renal cell carcinoma were enrolled in the trial. Before TCR sequencing, CD4+ T cells and CD8+ T cells were sorted from peripheral blood as separate populations.

The germline V gene (reference sequence) supplies CDR1 MNHEY and CDR2 SMNVEV. The CDR3 holds 14 amino acids from the cysteine to the phenylalanine. Just the 42-base CDR3 DNA is kept, in frame starting at base 1. The V end gives up 5 bases and the J end 4 bases, leaving 2 bases in the junction not matched to a gene. Regarding this clone: The antigen this receptor binds is unknown. Base qualities are not provided; no much larger clone lies one nucleotide away.

The sequencing used CD4+ or CD8+ T cells sorted from blood, collected in a trial of the OX40 agonist ivuxolimab. The receptor's source is an adult with an advanced solid tumor such as melanoma, head and neck, liver or kidney cancer. The rearranged chain carries TRBV27 and TRBJ1-5; 10 bases in the middle match TRBD1. The nucleotide sequence is TGTGCCAGCAGTGGACAGGGGGAGAATCAGCCCCAGCATTTT. Its translation reads: CASSGQGENQPQHF.